Detailed here is one T cell receptor beta chain. At the DNA level, this CDR3 is encoded by other sequences in the same sample as well. This entry is derived from a study of blood T cell repertoires in COVID-19. The overall study: The samples span acute and convalescent COVID-19 from the United States, Italy and Spain. T cells, B-cell-depleted T cells, or PBMCs supplied cDNA or gDNA.

Libraries were prepared by immunoSEQ multiplex PCR; TCRdb keeps only in-frame clonotypes and omits some of them. The sample gives roughly 120,000 clones, approximately 87% of which show up once; around 2.3% is in the top ten. V lost 2 bases and J 4 bases, leaving 9 bases between the germline ends. The CDR3 has 13 amino acids. CDR1 and CDR2 from the germline V gene are MNHEY and SVGAGI. V gene TRBV6-5 combines with J gene TRBJ2-7; perhaps TRBD1 as D (6 bases). The sample was peripheral blood. This receptor was taken from a man aged 25 to 40 with acute or convalescent COVID-19. The CDR3 region has the DNA TGTGCCAGCAGTTACGGACAGTATTACGAGCAGTACTTC. Its translation is CASSYGQYYEQYF.